Listed below are T cell receptor beta chains from one sample, sequenced in a study of blood T cell repertoires in COVID-19. The protocol was immunoSEQ multiplex PCR, while the TCRdb copy is restricted to in-frame clones and leaves out a portion. The sample includes about 400,000 clones, approximately 87% of them seen just once. Input material: PBMCs or T cells enriched from blood (not recorded which). Receptors were obtained from a man in his forties in a cohort exposed to, infected with or recovered from COVID-19 (not recorded which). Both conserved end residues are part of each CDR3. Fields, in order: D gene, clone size, V gene, J gene, CDR3 protein, CDR3 DNA. The D gene is left open where the match is weak. Not all rows give a size; the values are once, few, many and, for expanded clones, a class.

>.|.|TRBV12-5|TRBJ1-6
CASGSGLSPLHF
TGTGCTAGTGGTTCGGGACTTTCACCCCTCCACTTT
>TRBD1|.|TRBV6-5|TRBJ1-3
CASSYADRGSGNTIYF
TGTGCCAGCAGTTACGCCGACAGGGGCTCTGGAAACACCATATATTTT
>.|.|TRBV10-3|TRBJ1-2
CAISARVSTEPTNYGYTF
TGTGCCATCAGTGCGCGAGTTTCGACAGAACCGACTAACTATGGCTACACCTTC
>TRBD1|.|TRBV2|TRBJ2-6
CASTQGVVPGANVLTF
TGTGCCAGCACGCAGGGGGTGGTTCCTGGGGCCAACGTCCTGACTTTC
>.|.|TRBV1|TRBJ2-7
CTSSQDPRSWAAYEQYF
TGCACCAGCAGCCAAGATCCTCGATCGTGGGCAGCCTACGAGCAGTACTTC
>.|.|TRBV9|TRBJ2-1
CASSVGGRLSYNEQFF
TGTGCCAGCAGCGTAGGAGGGAGGCTCTCCTACAATGAGCAGTTCTTC
>TRBD1|.|TRBV5-1|TRBJ1-1
CASSITGDTEAFF
TGCGCCAGCTCGATTACAGGGGACACTGAAGCTTTCTTT
>.|.|TRBV11-2|TRBJ2-7
CASSLDRARGDEQYF
TGTGCCAGCAGCTTAGATCGCGCCAGGGGCGACGAGCAGTACTTC
>.|.|TRBV9|TRBJ1-2
CASSSSSGERYGYTF
TGTGCCAGCAGTTCCAGTTCAGGGGAACGATATGGCTACACCTTC
>TRBD1|once|TRBV6-5|TRBJ2-2
CASIEGTGGTGELFF
TGTGCCAGCATCGAAGGGACAGGGGGCACCGGGGAGCTGTTTTTT
>TRBD1|.|TRBV19|TRBJ2-1
CASSIPGTGSYNEQFF
TGTGCCAGTAGTATTCCAGGGACAGGGTCTTACAATGAGCAGTTCTTC
>.|.|TRBV25-1|TRBJ2-2
CASSDGGDIGELFF
TGTGCCAGCAGTGATGGGGGCGACATCGGGGAGCTGTTTTTT
>TRBD2|.|TRBV3-1/TRBV3-2|TRBJ2-3
CASSQGTSGSLRTDTQYF
TGTGCCAGCAGCCAAGGGACTAGCGGGAGTTTGCGCACAGATACGCAGTATTTT
>TRBD1|.|TRBV5-6|TRBJ1-2
CASSFTGTDGYTF
TGTGCCAGCAGCTTTACAGGGACAGATGGCTACACCTTC
>.|.|TRBV24-1|TRBJ2-2
CATSDARLNTGELFF
TGTGCCACCAGTGATGCACGGTTGAACACCGGGGAGCTGTTTTTT
>TRBD2|once|TRBV10-1|TRBJ2-1
CASSAYGLAGVNNEQFF
TGCGCCAGCAGCGCTTACGGACTAGCGGGAGTAAATAATGAGCAGTTCTTC
>TRBD1|.|TRBV19|TRBJ1-2
CASMRQGAWGYTF
TGTGCCAGTATGAGACAGGGGGCTTGGGGCTACACCTTC
>TRBD2|.|TRBV11-2|TRBJ2-4
CASSLPGLAAAKNIQYF
TGTGCCAGCAGCTTGCCGGGACTAGCGGCAGCCAAAAACATTCAGTACTTC
>.|few|TRBV3-1/TRBV3-2|TRBJ2-7
CASSQYYEQYF
TGTGCCAGCAGCCAATACTACGAGCAGTACTTC
>.|.|TRBV10-3|TRBJ2-4
CAISERSTLAKNIQYF
TGTGCCATCAGTGAGAGATCTACTCTAGCCAAAAACATTCAGTACTTC
>TRBD2|.|TRBV30|TRBJ2-1
CAWQLAGLYNEQFF
TGTGCCTGGCAACTAGCGGGGCTTTACAATGAGCAGTTCTTC
>TRBD2|.|TRBV19|TRBJ2-1
CASSTRSGLAGFNEQFF
TGTGCCAGTAGCACACGATCGGGACTAGCGGGATTCAATGAGCAGTTCTTC
>.|once|TRBV7-9|TRBJ2-7
CASSRAGEAYEQYF
TGTGCCAGCAGCAGGGCAGGGGAGGCCTACGAGCAGTACTTC
>TRBD2|.|TRBV7-9|TRBJ2-3
CASSLRLAGAADTQYF
TGTGCCAGCAGCTTACGACTAGCGGGAGCGGCAGATACGCAGTATTTT
>TRBD1|.|TRBV5-1|TRBJ1-3
CASSFQGPTGRGNTIYF
TGCGCCAGCAGCTTCCAAGGACCGACAGGGCGAGGAAACACCATATATTTT
>.|once|TRBV28|TRBJ1-1
CASSSLGSLNTEAFF
TGTGCCAGCAGTTCTCTCGGGTCCTTGAACACTGAAGCTTTCTTT
>.|.|TRBV18|TRBJ2-5
CASSPTVIQETQYF
TGTGCCAGCTCACCAACGGTGATCCAAGAGACCCAGTACTTC